The 27 T cell receptor beta chains below all came from one sample that was sequenced in a study of blood T cell repertoires in COVID-19. Here immunoSEQ multiplex PCR was the method, and the copy in TCRdb shows in-frame clones only, minus some. The sample includes just under 90,000 clones, roughly nine tenths seen only once; the top ten take under 2%. The sample consisted of peripheral blood. The receptors were sampled from a man aged 60 to 69 with acute or convalescent COVID-19.

The chain joins TRBV9 to TRBJ1-3; 10 bases align to TRBD1. J gave up 2 bases and V 5 bases, and 4 bases lay outside the gene matches. The CDR3 totals 15 residues. Per germline, CDR1 SGDLS and CDR2 YYNGEE. The CDR3 bases are TGTGCCAGCAGTCACGGGACAGGGGCTGGAAACACCATATATTTT. Its protein is CASSHGTGAGNTIYF.

The V call is TRBV7-8, the J call TRBJ1-2; possible D gene TRBD1, 6 bases. Trimming removed 6 bases from V and 8 bases from J, with 19 bases in between. CDR1 is SGHVS, CDR2 FQNEAQ, per germline. CDR3 length: 14 residues. CDR3 in amino acids: CASSPPGGAWGYTF. The CDR3 coding sequence is TGTGCCAGCAGTCCACCTGGGGGGGCGTGGGGCTACACCTTC.

The chain is built from TRBV7-3 and TRBJ1-1; no clear D. Deletions cut 1 base from V and 4 bases from J, with 10 bases between. The CDR3 has 14 amino acids. Germline CDR1 SGHTA, CDR2 FQGTGA. In DNA, the CDR3 is TGTGCCAGCAGCTTAAACGCAGGCGCCACTGAAGCTTTCTTT. Translated: CASSLNAGATEAFF.

V gene TRBV15 combines with J gene TRBJ1-5; D gene ambiguous. CDR1 is LNHNV, CDR2 YYDKDF, per germline (reference sequence). Trimming left V 5 bases short and J 0 bases short, with 11 bases between. The CDR3 loop spans 15 amino acids. In DNA form, the CDR3 reads TGTGCCACCAGCCTAGCAGTCCTTAGCAATCAGCCCCAGCATTTT. Its translation: CATSLAVLSNQPQHF.

The chain carries TRBV9 and TRBJ2-2; D not certain. Trimming left V 0 bases short and J 6 bases short, with 6 bases between. There are 13 residues in the CDR3. The germline V gene encodes CDR1 SGDLS and CDR2 YYNGEE. The CDR3 reads CASSVAPSGELFF. The CDR3 coding sequence is TGTGCCAGCAGCGTAGCCCCGTCCGGGGAGCTGTTTTTT.

V gene TRBV4-1 combines with J gene TRBJ2-3, with unresolved D. This CDR3 region has 16 residues. Per the germline V gene, CDR1 is MGHRA and CDR2 is YSYEKL. The V end lost 1 base, the J end lost 3 bases, and 14 bases lay between the germline ends. DNA of the CDR3: TGCGCCAGCAGCCAAGTCTCTCAGCGCATTACAGATACGCAGTATTTT. Its translation is CASSQVSQRITDTQYF.

J is TRBJ1-2 and V is TRBV6-5; a weak D match, TRBD1 (5 bases). The CDR3 runs to 11 residues. CDR1 is MNHEY and CDR2 is SVGAGI in the germline V gene. Here the CDR3 reads CVTEGTEGYTF. CDR3 nucleotides: TGTGTGACGGAGGGGACGGAAGGCTACACCTTC.

In this sample, this clone turned up once. The chain combines TRBV28 with TRBJ2-1, with a possible D match to TRBD1 (6 bases). CDR1 MDHEN and CDR2 SYDVKM come from the germline V gene. Trimming cost V 5 bases and J 0 bases, with 17 bases left between them. This CDR3 comprises 17 residues. CDR3 loop: CASSIRTVLSSYNEQFF. The CDR3 region has the DNA TGTGCCAGCAGTATAAGGACAGTCTTGAGCTCCTACAATGAGCAGTTCTTC.

The chain couples TRBV24-1 to TRBJ2-6, with D possibly being TRBD2 (5 bases). The germline gives CDR1 KGHDR, CDR2 SFDVKD. The germline V and J ends were trimmed by 4 bases and 0 bases, with 12 bases remaining between them. The CDR3 totals 17 residues. The CDR3 nucleotides read TGTGCCACCAGTGACTCCCAGCGGTACTCTGGGGCCAACGTCCTGACTTTC. This translates into CATSDSQRYSGANVLTF.

This sequence joins TRBV6-6 and TRBJ2-5; 10 bases agree with TRBD2. The germline CDR1 and CDR2 sequences are MNHNY and SVGAGI (reference sequence). This CDR3 region has 15 residues. V shed 6 bases, J shed 5 bases, and the junction held 9 bases outside the gene matches. DNA of the CDR3: TGTGCCAGCAGACCTAGCGGGAGCAAGAAGGAGACCCAGTACTTC. Protein: CASRPSGSKKETQYF.

The chain carries TRBV6-4 and TRBJ2-1; the match to TRBD2 covers 8 bases. Germline-derived CDR1 and CDR2 are MRHNA and SNTAGT. Trimming took 6 bases from V and 8 from J; bases not matched to a gene: 9. This CDR3 has 14 residues. CDR3 DNA sequence: TGTGCCAGCAGAGGGACTAGTCGGAGCTATGAGCAGTTCTTC. Its translation: CASRGTSRSYEQFF.

This clone appeared a single time. This chain uses TRBV28 with TRBJ1-4; D gene unclear. Looked up from germline, CDR1 is MDHEN and CDR2 is SYDVKM. This CDR3 is 11 amino acids long. V lost 3 bases, J lost 10 bases, and 6 bases lay in between. CDR3 protein: CASSLAGKLFF. The CDR3 nucleotides read TGTGCCAGCAGTTTGGCGGGAAAACTGTTTTTT.

The chain recombines TRBV6-5 with TRBJ2-7; D remains unclear. The CDR3 runs 12 residues. The V end lost 5 bases, the J end lost 3 bases, and 8 bases lay between the germline ends. Germline loops: CDR1 MNHEY, CDR2 SVGAGI. The CDR3 reads CASSLRFYEQYF. CDR3 DNA: TGTGCCAGCAGTCTTCGTTTCTACGAGCAGTACTTC.

J is TRBJ1-2 and V is TRBV5-1, with a weak D call TRBD1 (5 bases). With 4 bases removed from V and 6 bases from J, the gap between germline ends came to 7 bases. CDR1 SGHRS and CDR2 YFSETQ come from the germline V gene. The CDR3 has 11 residues. Here the CDR3 reads CASSGRDGYTF. DNA for the CDR3: TGCGCCAGCAGCGGCAGGGATGGCTACACCTTC.

The rearrangement joins TRBV4-2 to TRBJ2-7; TRBD1 agrees at 11 bases. V lost 3 bases, J lost 6 bases, and 10 bases stayed unmatched. CDR1 is LGHNA, CDR2 YNFKEQ, per germline. The CDR3 runs 16 residues. CDR3 region: CASSHDRGQGAGEQYF. CDR3 nucleotides: TGTGCCAGCAGCCACGATCGTGGACAGGGGGCAGGCGAGCAGTACTTC.

The J gene is TRBJ1-1, the V gene TRBV7-2; 8 bases fit TRBD1. This CDR3 is built from 15 residues. After removal of 1 base from V and 4 bases from J, the junction contained 5 bases not matched to a gene. CDR1 and CDR2 from the germline V gene are SGHTA and FQGNSA. As DNA, the CDR3 is TGTGCCAGCAGCTTAGGGCCCACAGGGGGCACTGAAGCTTTCTTT. This sequence encodes CASSLGPTGGTEAFF.

The gene calls are TRBV7-2 and TRBJ2-1; 7 positions agree with TRBD2. CDR3 length equals 15 residues. Losses at the gene ends were 4 bases for V and 8 bases for J; bases not matched to a gene: 11. Germline lookup yields CDR1 SGHTA and CDR2 FQGNSA. CDR3 sequence reads: CASSSAGLVLHEQFF. The DNA for the CDR3 is TGTGCCAGCAGCTCCGCCGGACTAGTTCTTCATGAGCAGTTCTTC.

The chain joins TRBV5-6 to TRBJ2-7; 10 bases line up with TRBD2. CDR1 is SGHDT, CDR2 YYEEEE, per germline. This CDR3 has 16 residues. Trimming removed 2 bases from V and 0 bases from J; junction bases left unmatched: 5. The CDR3 nucleotides read TGTGCCAGCAGCTTCGAACTAGCGGGGCACTCCTACGAGCAGTACTTC. Translated, it gives CASSFELAGHSYEQYF.

The CDR3 sequence is CASSKDRDNQPQHF. CDR3 bases: TGTGCCAGCAGCAAAGACAGGGACAATCAGCCCCAGCATTTT. The rearrangement joins TRBV7-2 to TRBJ1-5; 7 positions match TRBD1. This CDR3 has 14 amino acids. Germline V lookup: CDR1 SGHTA, CDR2 FQGNSA. After removal of 5 bases from V and 3 bases from J, the junction contained 4 bases not matched to a gene.

The gene calls are TRBV30 and TRBJ1-1; TRBD1 agrees at 10 bases. CDR1 and CDR2 from the germline V gene are GTSNPN and SVGIG (reference sequence). Losses at the gene ends were 3 bases for V and 11 bases for J; bases not matched to a gene: 9. This CDR3 has 13 amino acids. Written as DNA, the CDR3 is TGTGCCTGGAGAGCACCGGGACAGGGGCTGGCTTTCTTT. It specifies CAWRAPGQGLAFF.

This chain uses TRBV3-1 (or the pseudogene TRBV3-2) with TRBJ1-5; D not resolved. Germline loops: CDR1 LGHDT, CDR2 YNNKEL (reference sequence). The CDR3 consists of 15 residues. V lost 1 base and J 0 bases, leaving 7 bases between the germline ends. The CDR3 DNA sequence: TGTGCCAGCAGCCAAGCTACCCATAGCAATCAGCCCCAGCATTTT. Translating gives CASSQATHSNQPQHF.

The chain employs TRBV7-9 and TRBJ1-3; the D is unclear. V was pared by 10 bases and J by 3 bases, with 7 bases between. This CDR3 contains 11 residues. Germline values: CDR1 SEHNR, CDR2 FQNEAQ (reference sequence). The CDR3 loop reads CAIQFGNTIYF. DNA for the CDR3: TGTGCCATCCAATTTGGAAACACCATATATTTT.

The chain couples TRBV4-3 to TRBJ2-7, with TRBD1 identical over 9 bases. The V and J ends lost 4 bases and 5 bases, in that order; junction bases with no gene match: 6. This CDR3 spans 14 amino acids. CDR1 LGHNA and CDR2 YSLEER come from the germline V gene. The chain's CDR3 is CASSPGQGPHEQYF. CDR3 coding DNA: TGCGCCAGCAGCCCGGGACAGGGCCCCCACGAGCAGTACTTC.

The chain carries TRBV5-4 and TRBJ2-3, with TRBD1 matching over 10 bases. The length of the CDR3 is 15 residues. V shed 3 bases, J shed 3 bases, and the junction held 4 bases outside the gene matches. The germline CDR1 and CDR2 sequences are SGHNT and YYREEE (reference sequence). The CDR3 sequence: CASSWEGQGTDTQYF. CDR3 in DNA: TGTGCCAGCAGCTGGGAGGGACAGGGGACAGATACGCAGTATTTT.

The V call is TRBV6-6, the J call TRBJ1-1; D not resolved. CDR1 MNHNY and CDR2 SVGAGI come from the germline V gene (reference sequence). Trimming stripped 5 bases from V and 8 bases from J, with 21 bases between. This CDR3 has 15 residues. CDR3 sequence reads: CASSPNSGGNQEAFF. Here the CDR3 DNA reads TGTGCCAGCAGTCCCAACTCAGGTGGAAATCAAGAAGCTTTCTTT.

J is TRBJ2-5 and V is TRBV2; 7 bases line up with TRBD2. With V trimmed by 2 bases and J by 7 bases, 7 bases remained unmatched. The germline CDR1 and CDR2 sequences are SNHLY and FYNNEI. The CDR3 contains 14 residues. CDR3 in amino acids: CASSETGEGGTQYF. For the CDR3, the DNA is TGTGCCAGCAGTGAAACGGGGGAGGGCGGGACCCAGTACTTC. Complete variable domain (other parts from reference TRBV2 and TRBJ2-5): EPEVTQTPSHQVTQMGQEVILRCVPISNHLYFYWYRQILGQKVEFLVSFYNNEISEKSEIFDDQFSVERPDGSNFTLKIRSTKLEDSAMYFCASSETGEGGTQYFGPGTRLLVL.

This rearrangement joins TRBV19 to TRBJ1-4, with 8 bases aligning to TRBD1. The CDR3 covers 15 residues. Per germline, CDR1 LNHDA and CDR2 SQIVND (reference sequence). V was pared by 6 bases and J by 5 bases, with 8 bases of the junction left unmatched. The CDR3 nucleotides read TGTGCCAGTAGGAGGGGACAGGCCATCAATGAAAAACTGTTTTTT. This encodes CASRRGQAINEKLFF.